Listed below are T cell receptor beta chains from one sample, sequenced in a study of human T cells and chemical hapten exposure. TCRdb recomputed calls from the RACE reads with MiXCR, one row per CDR3 protein. This table holds 300,000 to 400,000 distinct CDR3 sequences, approximately 5.1% found once. Material: whole blood, obtained in connection with sensitization to the hapten diphenylcyclopropenone (DPC). Receptor source: a woman aged 45-59 years with alopecia areata. Some clones in this sample may be carry-over from other donors' samples. Both conserved end residues are part of each CDR3. Fields, in order: D gene, CDR3 length, clone size, V gene, J gene, CDR3 DNA, CDR3 protein. D genes are given only for firm matches. Only part of the rows carry a size: once, few, many, or a class if the clone is expanded.

TRBD2	17	many	TRBV18	TRBJ2-3	TGTGCCAGCTCACCTCTGGGACTAGCGGGGGACACAGATACGCAGTATTTT	CASSPLGLAGDTDTQYF
-	14	many	TRBV6-6	TRBJ1-1	TGTGCCAGCAGCCCCGGGACGGCCCTATCTGAAGCTTTCTTT	CASSPGTALSEAFF
TRBD2	14	many	TRBV6-6	TRBJ2-4	TGTGCCAGCACCCTAGCGGGGTCCAAAAACATTCAGTACTTC	CASTLAGSKNIQYF
-	15	-	TRBV11-2	TRBJ1-2	TGTGCCAGCACCCCCACCGGGGGGGCGCGCTATGGCTACACCTTC	CASTPTGGARYGYTF
TRBD1	13	many	TRBV6-5	TRBJ1-5	TGTGCCAGCAGCCAGGGGGATAATCAGCCCCAGCATTTT	CASSQGDNQPQHF
-	16	many	TRBV12-3/TRBV12-4	TRBJ1-1	TGTGCCAGCAGTTTAGCGACAGTGGGTGCGTGGACTGAAGCTTTCTTT	CASSLATVGAWTEAFF
TRBD2	16	-	TRBV12-3/TRBV12-4	TRBJ2-4	TGTGCCAGCAGTTTCGTACGCGGGAGGGGCAAAAACATTCAGTACTTC	CASSFVRGRGKNIQYF
-	14	-	TRBV2	TRBJ2-7	TGTGCCAGCAAGGTCGAACTCGCAGCCTACGAGCAGTACTTC	CASKVELAAYEQYF
-	17	many	TRBV7-2	TRBJ2-3	TGTGCCAGCAGCTTAGCCGGGGTAGCGGTGAGCACAGATACGCAGTATTTT	CASSLAGVAVSTDTQYF
TRBD1	17	-	TRBV7-9	TRBJ1-1	TGTGCCAGCAGCTTAGTCTGGGACAGCCCTTTAGCCACTGAAGCTTTCTTT	CASSLVWDSPLATEAFF
-	16	-	TRBV27	TRBJ2-3	TGTGCCAGCAGTAGAGGCATTCGCAGTAACACAGATACGCAGTATTTT	CASSRGIRSNTDTQYF
-	11	few	TRBV29-1	TRBJ2-3	TGCAGCGTCGACGCATTTAATACGCAGTATTTT	CSVDAFNTQYF
-	15	-	TRBV5-1	TRBJ1-1	TGCGCCAGCAGCTTAAATCCAGGGGAGCGCACTGAAGCTTTCTTT	CASSLNPGERTEAFF
-	12	many	TRBV11-1	TRBJ1-1	TGTGCCAGCACCCCTCTGAACACTGAAGCTTTCTTT	CASTPLNTEAFF
-	15	many	TRBV19	TRBJ2-1	TGTGCCAGTAGTCCACCGGGGCGTGGGGGCGATGAGCAGTTCTTC	CASSPPGRGGDEQFF
-	15	many	TRBV6-5	TRBJ2-3	TGTGCCAGCAGTAACCGGGACGGAAGCACAGATACGCAGTATTTT	CASSNRDGSTDTQYF
-	13	many	TRBV12-3/TRBV12-4	TRBJ2-1	TGTGCCAGCAGCCCGGGATCAGGCAGGGAGCAGTTCTTC	CASSPGSGREQFF
TRBD1	13	many	TRBV29-1	TRBJ2-5	TGCAGCGTTGGGACAGGGTCGGGAGAGACCCAGTACTTC	CSVGTGSGETQYF
TRBD1	14	many	TRBV6-2/TRBV6-3	TRBJ1-1	TGTGCCAGCAGTTATCTAACAGGGGCCACTGAAGCTTTCTTT	CASSYLTGATEAFF
-	15	-	TRBV4-2	TRBJ2-7	TGTGCCAGCAGCCCAAGACTCTTAGAGGTTTACGAGCAGTACTTC	CASSPRLLEVYEQYF
TRBD2	14	many	TRBV3-1	TRBJ2-1	TGTGCCAGCAGCCAGGGCGGGAGTGAAAATGAGCAGTTCTTC	CASSQGGSENEQFF
-	15	-	TRBV24-1	TRBJ2-1	TGTGCCACCAGTGGAGGAGGGAAGGGCTACAATGAGCAGTTCTTC	CATSGGGKGYNEQFF
-	17	-	TRBV9	TRBJ2-1	TGTGCCAGCAGCGTAGGGCATATACCGATCTCCTACAATGAGCAGTTCTTC	CASSVGHIPISYNEQFF
TRBD2	14	few	TRBV7-4	TRBJ2-1	TGTGCCAGCAGCGTCCGGGAGGCCTACAATGAGCAGTTCTTC	CASSVREAYNEQFF
TRBD1	16	few	TRBV6-5	TRBJ1-1	TGTGCCAGCAGTCGAAATCACAGGGGGCTGAACACTGAAGCTTTCTTT	CASSRNHRGLNTEAFF
TRBD2	17	many	TRBV27	TRBJ2-1	TGTGCCAGCAGTCTCAAAAGTTGGGGGACTAGTAACGATGAGCAGTTCTTC	CASSLKSWGTSNDEQFF
TRBD2	15	many	TRBV29-1	TRBJ2-3	TGCAGCGCAAAATCCGGACTAGCTATCACAGATACGCAGTATTTT	CSAKSGLAITDTQYF
TRBD2	18	-	TRBV28	TRBJ2-7	TGTGCCAGCAGTTTTCACGTCCCATTAGCGGGAGGCCACTACGAGCAGTACTTC	CASSFHVPLAGGHYEQYF
-	13	many	TRBV11-2	TRBJ2-1	TGTGCCAGCAGCCACTCCACAGGGAATGAGCAGTTCTTC	CASSHSTGNEQFF
-	13	-	TRBV20-1	TRBJ2-2	TGCAGTGCTAGAGATCAGGCAACCGGGGAGCTGTTTTTT	CSARDQATGELFF
TRBD2	19	few	TRBV12-3/TRBV12-4	TRBJ2-1	TGTGCCAGCAGTCTGATCGTTACCGCCGGGACTAGCCTTGGCAATGAGCAGTTCTTC	CASSLIVTAGTSLGNEQFF
-	16	many	TRBV3-1	TRBJ2-7	TGTGCCAGCAGCCAAGAAACCCGGACTTCCTCCTACGAGCAGTACTTC	CASSQETRTSSYEQYF
TRBD1	13	few	TRBV27	TRBJ2-7	TGTGCCAGCAGCACACAGGGGCCCTACGAGCAGTACTTC	CASSTQGPYEQYF
-	15	many	TRBV12-3/TRBV12-4	TRBJ1-2	TGTGCCAGCAGCTACCCCCGATTAGGAGCCTATGGCTACACCTTC	CASSYPRLGAYGYTF
TRBD1	17	-	TRBV5-5	TRBJ1-2	TGTGCCAGCAGCCCCAACCCGACAGGGGGCATCGGCTATGGCTACACCTTC	CASSPNPTGGIGYGYTF
-	15	many	TRBV2	TRBJ1-5	TGTGCCAGCAGTGAGCGAGGGTATAGCAATCAGCCCCAGCATTTT	CASSERGYSNQPQHF
-	14	-	TRBV28	TRBJ2-5	TGTGCCAGCAGTTTGACAGGCTTAGAAGAGACCCAGTACTTC	CASSLTGLEETQYF
-	15	few	TRBV3-1	TRBJ1-4	TGTGCCAGCAGCCAAGATACCCTCTTAGAGGAAAAACTGTTTTTT	CASSQDTLLEEKLFF
-	16	-	TRBV13	TRBJ1-1	TGTGCCAGCAGCTTAGCAGGGTTAAGTGCCGAAACTGAAGCTTTCTTT	CASSLAGLSAETEAFF
-	14	-	TRBV19	TRBJ2-7	TGTGCCAGTAACATTCGGGACGGAGCCTACGAGCAGTACTTC	CASNIRDGAYEQYF
-	15	few	TRBV6-5	TRBJ2-7	TGTGCCAGCGGCCCCGACGGCCCGAGCTCCTACGAGCAGTACTTC	CASGPDGPSSYEQYF
TRBD1	16	many	TRBV7-8	TRBJ1-1	TGTGCCAGCAGCCCCTGGCGGGCAGGGGGCAACACTGAAGCTTTCTTT	CASSPWRAGGNTEAFF
-	14	-	TRBV6-5	TRBJ2-3	TGTGCCAGCAGGCCGGTGAGGGGCACAGATACGCAGTATTTT	CASRPVRGTDTQYF
-	13	many	TRBV9	TRBJ2-7	TGTGCCAGCAGCGGTCCGAGCTCCTACGAGCAGTACTTC	CASSGPSSYEQYF
-	13	few	TRBV2	TRBJ1-1	TGTGCCAGCAGGGCGAGCTGGGGCACTGAAGCTTTCTTT	CASRASWGTEAFF
TRBD2	15	-	TRBV7-2	TRBJ2-3	TGTGCCAGCAGCATAGCGGGGGGGCTCGCAGATACGCAGTATTTT	CASSIAGGLADTQYF
-	15	many	TRBV5-1	TRBJ1-2	TGCGCCAGCAGCTTGGAGCCAGCAGCTAACTATGGCTACACCTTC	CASSLEPAANYGYTF
TRBD2	14	many	TRBV5-6	TRBJ2-3	TGTGCCAGCAGCTTTGGAGGGAGGGCAGATACGCAGTATTTT	CASSFGGRADTQYF
-	14	many	TRBV29-1	TRBJ2-6	TGCAGCGTTCCTACCGTCGGGGGGGCCAACGTCCTGACTTTC	CSVPTVGGANVLTF
TRBD1	16	few	TRBV29-1	TRBJ2-2	TGCAGCGTCCAGCAGGGGGCCGGATCGAACACCGGGGAGCTGTTTTTT	CSVQQGAGSNTGELFF
TRBD2	16	many	TRBV6-2/TRBV6-3	TRBJ2-3	TGTGCCAGCAGGCGCTCCGGGACTAGCGGCACAGATACGCAGTATTTT	CASRRSGTSGTDTQYF